This is a list of T cell receptor beta chains from one sample in a study of blood T cell repertoires in COVID-19. Assay: immunoSEQ multiplex PCR; the TCRdb copy retains only in-frame clones and omits some. The table lists around 250,000 clones, about 90% of them singletons, with approximately 3.4% in the top ten. The sequencing sample was made of PBMCs or T cells enriched from blood (not recorded which). All receptors derive from a woman in her forties who had been exposed to COVID-19. Both conserved end residues are part of each CDR3. The order of the fields is V gene, clone size, D gene, J gene, CDR3 DNA, CDR3 protein. The D gene is left open where the match is weak. The size of a clone is reported for some rows only, either as once, few or many, or as a class for expanded clones.

TRBV5-1,NA,TRBD1,TRBJ1-2,TGTGCCAGCAGCGGACGGGACAGGGGGCGCAGTTATGGCTACACCTTC,CASSGRDRGRSYGYTF
TRBV5-1,NA,NA,TRBJ1-2,TGCGCCAGCAGCTTCGGGGACAACCGAGGGGGCTACACCTTC,CASSFGDNRGGYTF
TRBV7-9,NA,NA,TRBJ1-2,TGTGCCAGCAGCCCCTTTAGCACAAGGGGATCCTATGGCTACACCTTC,CASSPFSTRGSYGYTF
TRBV7-8,NA,NA,TRBJ2-7,TGTGCCAGCAGCTTAGCTGGGGCCCCGGGCTACGAGCAGTACTTC,CASSLAGAPGYEQYF
TRBV2,NA,NA,TRBJ1-2,TGTGCCAGCAGTGCCCGGAGGGATCATGGCTACACCTTC,CASSARRDHGYTF
TRBV25-1,NA,NA,TRBJ1-3,TGTGCCAGCAGTGAAGGGGGCACCCTCTCTGGAAACACCATATATTTT,CASSEGGTLSGNTIYF
TRBV7-6,NA,NA,TRBJ2-5,TGTGCCAGCAGCCCTCTCAGCCAAGAGACCCAGTACTTC,CASSPLSQETQYF
TRBV11-2,NA,TRBD2,TRBJ2-3,TGTGCCAGCAGCTCATTTGGGCTAGCGGGGTTCACAGATACGCAGTATTTT,CASSSFGLAGFTDTQYF
TRBV4-2,NA,NA,TRBJ2-1,TGTGCCAGCACCCCAGTGCGGGGTTTGGGTGAGCAGTTCTTC,CASTPVRGLGEQFF
TRBV7-2,NA,TRBD1,TRBJ2-2,TGTGCCAGCAGCTGGGGACAGGGAGGCACCGGGGAGCTGTTTTTT,CASSWGQGGTGELFF
TRBV4-3,NA,TRBD2,TRBJ2-1,TGCGCCAGCAGCCAAGAACCGGAGCCCACGGGGGGTGAGCAGTTCTTC,CASSQEPEPTGGEQFF
TRBV13,NA,TRBD1,TRBJ1-1,TGTGCCAGCAGCCAGACAGGGGGCCAGAAAACTGAAGCTTTCTTT,CASSQTGGQKTEAFF
TRBV25-1,NA,TRBD2,TRBJ2-7,TGTGCCAGCAGTGACCTAGCGGGGGGGGCCTTCTACGAGCAGTACTTC,CASSDLAGGAFYEQYF
TRBV7-9,NA,NA,TRBJ2-3,TGTGCCAGCAGCTTTTGGGGCAGATCAGATACGCAGTATTTT,CASSFWGRSDTQYF
TRBV5-6,NA,NA,TRBJ2-2,TGTGCCAGCAGCTTAACAGGGATTCACACCGGGGAGCTGTTTTTT,CASSLTGIHTGELFF
TRBV30,once,NA,TRBJ1-5,TGTGCCTGGAGTCCCAATAGCAATCAGCCCCAGCATTTT,CAWSPNSNQPQHF
TRBV9,NA,TRBD1,TRBJ2-1,TGTGCCAGCAGCGTTCAGGGGGCATTTGAGCAGTTCTTC,CASSVQGAFEQFF
TRBV25-1,few,NA,TRBJ1-5,TGTGCCAGCAGTGCAACCCACCCCGACAGATATAGCAATCAGCCCCAGCATTTT,CASSATHPDRYSNQPQHF
TRBV3-1/TRBV3-2,NA,TRBD1,TRBJ1-2,TGTGCCAGCAGCCAAGGTTGGACAGGGGTGGGTGGCTACACCTTC,CASSQGWTGVGGYTF
TRBV7-9,few,NA,TRBJ1-3,TGTGCCAGCAGCGAAGGGAGCTCTGGAAACACCATATATTTT,CASSEGSSGNTIYF
TRBV5-1,NA,NA,TRBJ2-7,TGCGCCAGCAGCTATCTGGACAGTTCCTACGAGCAGTACTTC,CASSYLDSSYEQYF
TRBV30,NA,NA,TRBJ1-6,TGTGCCTGGAGTTGGGGCGCAGGGTCACCCCTCCACTTT,CAWSWGAGSPLHF
TRBV7-2,NA,TRBD1,TRBJ1-1,TGTGCCAGCAGCACACAGGGGGCGACTGAAGCTTTCTTT,CASSTQGATEAFF
TRBV28,NA,TRBD2,TRBJ2-2,TGTGCCAGCAATAGCGGGGGGAACACCGGGGAGCTGTTTTTT,CASNSGGNTGELFF
TRBV27,NA,NA,TRBJ2-3,TGTGCCAGCAGTTATCAGGTGGTGGATACGCAGTATTTT,CASSYQVVDTQYF
TRBV19,NA,TRBD1,TRBJ1-1,TGTGCCAGTAAAAACAGGGGGTACACTGAAGCTTTCTTT,CASKNRGYTEAFF
TRBV5-1,NA,TRBD2,TRBJ2-1,TGCGCCAGCAGACAGACTAGCGGGGGAAGCAATGAGCAGTTCTTC,CASRQTSGGSNEQFF
TRBV13,NA,TRBD2,TRBJ2-2,TGTGCCAGCAGCAGGAGCGGGGGGGCGAACACCGGGGAGCTGTTTTTT,CASSRSGGANTGELFF
TRBV15,NA,NA,TRBJ2-2,TGTGCCACCAGCTTCGGGGAGAACACCGGGGAGCTGTTTTTT,CATSFGENTGELFF
TRBV9,NA,TRBD2,TRBJ2-5,TGTGCCAGCAGCGTGACGCAGAGCGGGGCCCAAGAGACCCAGTACTTC,CASSVTQSGAQETQYF
TRBV4-3,NA,NA,TRBJ1-2,TGCGCCAGCAGCCAAGGGGTTGCAGGGGACTATGGCTACACCTTC,CASSQGVAGDYGYTF
TRBV20-1,NA,NA,TRBJ1-6,TGCAGTGCTAGTCAGGATCTGAATTCACCCCTCCACTTT,CSASQDLNSPLHF
TRBV5-1,NA,NA,TRBJ1-2,TGTGCCAGCAGCCCCAGGGTTGAATATGGCTACACCTTC,CASSPRVEYGYTF
TRBV9,NA,NA,TRBJ2-3,TGTGCCAGCAGCGCAGCGGAGAGCACAGATACGCAGTATTTT,CASSAAESTDTQYF
TRBV10-3,NA,TRBD2,TRBJ2-5,TGTGCCATCACCCCCTCAGCGGGAGGTCGGGAGACCCAGTACTTC,CAITPSAGGRETQYF
TRBV4-1,few,TRBD1,TRBJ1-6,TGCGCCAGCAGCCAAGATTTTAGGGGAAGGACAGGACCGAGCTCCTATAATTCACCCCTCCACTTT,CASSQDFRGRTGPSSYNSPLHF
TRBV5-4,NA,NA,TRBJ1-1,TGTGCCAGCAGCGAGGGCGCGAACACTGAAGCTTTCTTT,CASSEGANTEAFF
TRBV7-9,NA,TRBD1,TRBJ1-2,TGTGCCAGCAGCCGCACTCCGGGACAGGGAGTACCTGGCTACACCTTC,CASSRTPGQGVPGYTF
TRBV7-9,once,NA,TRBJ2-7,TGTGCCAGCAGCTTAGGTACAGGGCAGGCCGAGCAGTACTTC,CASSLGTGQAEQYF